A single T cell receptor beta chain is shown here with its context. The J segment lost 5 bases and the V segment lost 2 bases, leaving 8 bases of the junction unmatched. This CDR3 has 15 residues. The germline CDR1 and CDR2 sequences are KGHSH and LQKENI. The data were obtained in a study of blood T cell repertoires in COVID-19. Study information: COVID-19 samples from acute and convalescent phases originated in the United States, Italy and Spain. T cells, B-cell-depleted T cells, or PBMCs supplied cDNA or gDNA.

Sequencing was performed with immunoSEQ multiplex PCR; in TCRdb, only in-frame clones are kept and a portion is missing. The table includes about 190,000 clones, roughly 80% detected once. J is TRBJ2-7 and V is TRBV18; 8 nucleotides align to TRBD1. The sequenced material came from peripheral blood. This TCR was sampled from a human donor in a cohort sampled during active COVID-19. The CDR3 DNA reads as TGTGCCAGCTCACCATCACCGCAGGGGGCCAACGAGCAGTACTTC. It codes for CASSPSPQGANEQYF.